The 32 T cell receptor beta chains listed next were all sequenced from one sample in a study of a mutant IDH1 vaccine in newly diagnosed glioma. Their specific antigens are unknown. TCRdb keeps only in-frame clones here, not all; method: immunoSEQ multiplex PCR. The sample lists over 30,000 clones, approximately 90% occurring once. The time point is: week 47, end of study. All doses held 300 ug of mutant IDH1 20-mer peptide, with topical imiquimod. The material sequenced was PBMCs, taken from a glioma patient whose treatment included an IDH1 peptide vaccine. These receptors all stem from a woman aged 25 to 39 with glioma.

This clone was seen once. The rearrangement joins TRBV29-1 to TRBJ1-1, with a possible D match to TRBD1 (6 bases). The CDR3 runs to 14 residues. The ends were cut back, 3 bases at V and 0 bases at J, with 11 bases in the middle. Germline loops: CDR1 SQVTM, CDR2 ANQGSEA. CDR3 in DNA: TGCAGCGTTGAGCACAGGGCCCTGAACACTGAAGCTTTCTTT. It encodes CSVEHRALNTEAFF.

CDR3 sequence (DNA): TGCGCCAGCAGCCAAGACGGGGGGACCCAGTACTTC. Translated: CASSQDGGTQYF. The V gene is TRBV4-1, the J gene TRBJ2-5; D may be TRBD2 (6 bases). CDR1 MGHRA and CDR2 YSYEKL come from the germline V gene. The CDR3 runs 12 residues. The V end was cut by 0 bases, the J end by 7 bases, with 6 bases between.

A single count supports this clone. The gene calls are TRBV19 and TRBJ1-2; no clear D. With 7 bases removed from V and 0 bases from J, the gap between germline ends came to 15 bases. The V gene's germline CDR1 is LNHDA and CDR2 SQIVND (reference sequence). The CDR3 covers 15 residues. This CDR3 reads CASTQREYANYGYTF. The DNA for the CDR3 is TGTGCCAGTACCCAAAGGGAATACGCTAACTATGGCTACACCTTC. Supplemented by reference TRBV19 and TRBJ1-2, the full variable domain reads DGGITQSPKYLFRKEGQNVTLSCEQNLNHDAMYWYRQDPGQGLRLIYYSQIVNDFQKGDIAEGYSVSREKKESFPLTVTSAQKNPTAFYLCASTQREYANYGYTFGSGTRLTVV.

CDR3 loop: CASSEATVTNEKLFF. Written as DNA, the CDR3 is TGTGCCAGCAGTGAAGCGACAGTAACTAATGAAAAACTGTTTTTT. The chain links TRBV2 to TRBJ1-4; D is perhaps TRBD1 (5 bases). With 0 bases removed from V and 1 base from J, the gap between germline ends came to 6 bases. Germline CDR1 SNHLY, CDR2 FYNNEI. The CDR3 consists of 15 residues.

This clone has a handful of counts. CDR3 coding DNA: TGCGCCAGCAGCTTGGAGGCAGGGGGCAATTATGGCTACACCTTC. Translating gives CASSLEAGGNYGYTF. This chain links TRBV5-1 with TRBJ1-2; TRBD1 matches 8 bases. CDR1 is SGHRS, CDR2 YFSETQ, per germline. The V and J ends lost 0 bases and 5 bases, in that order; junction bases with no gene match: 6. This CDR3 spans 15 amino acids.

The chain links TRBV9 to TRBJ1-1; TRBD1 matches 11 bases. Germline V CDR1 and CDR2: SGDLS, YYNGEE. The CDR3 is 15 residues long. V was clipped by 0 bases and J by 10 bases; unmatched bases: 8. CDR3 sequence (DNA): TGTGCCAGCAGCGTAGGGGGGACAGGGGGTGAAGGAGCTTTCTTT. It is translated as CASSVGGTGGEGAFF. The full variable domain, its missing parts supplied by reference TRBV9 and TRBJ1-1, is DSGVTQTPKHLITATGQRVTLRCSPRSGDLSVYWYQQSLDQGLQFLIQYYNGEERAKGNILERFSAQQFPDLHSELNLSSLELGDSALYFCASSVGGTGGEGAFFGQGTRLTVV.

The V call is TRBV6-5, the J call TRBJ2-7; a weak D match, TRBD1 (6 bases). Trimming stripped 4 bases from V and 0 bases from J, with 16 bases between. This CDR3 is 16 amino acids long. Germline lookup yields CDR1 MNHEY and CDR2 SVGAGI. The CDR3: CASSSPTGIHSYEQYF. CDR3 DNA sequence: TGTGCCAGCAGTTCCCCAACAGGGATCCACTCCTACGAGCAGTACTTC.

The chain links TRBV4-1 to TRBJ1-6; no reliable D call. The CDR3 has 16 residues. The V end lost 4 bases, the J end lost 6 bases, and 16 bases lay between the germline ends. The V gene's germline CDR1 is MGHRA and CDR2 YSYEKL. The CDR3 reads CASSPLERSGNSPLHF. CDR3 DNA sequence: TGCGCCAGCAGCCCCTTAGAGCGCTCGGGTAATTCACCCCTCCACTTT.

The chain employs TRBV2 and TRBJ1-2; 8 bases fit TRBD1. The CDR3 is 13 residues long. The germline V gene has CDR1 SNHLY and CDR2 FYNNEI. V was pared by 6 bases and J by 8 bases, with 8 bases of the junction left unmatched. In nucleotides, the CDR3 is TGTGCCAGCAGGACAGGGGATGTCGGCGGCTACACCTTC. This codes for CASRTGDVGGYTF.

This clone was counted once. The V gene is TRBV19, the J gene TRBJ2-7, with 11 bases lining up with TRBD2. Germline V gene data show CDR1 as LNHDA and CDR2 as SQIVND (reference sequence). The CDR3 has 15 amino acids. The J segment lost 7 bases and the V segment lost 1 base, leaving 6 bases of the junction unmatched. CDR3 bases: TGTGCCAGTAGTATAGGCTACCTAGCGGGAGGTGAGCAGTACTTC. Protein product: CASSIGYLAGGEQYF.

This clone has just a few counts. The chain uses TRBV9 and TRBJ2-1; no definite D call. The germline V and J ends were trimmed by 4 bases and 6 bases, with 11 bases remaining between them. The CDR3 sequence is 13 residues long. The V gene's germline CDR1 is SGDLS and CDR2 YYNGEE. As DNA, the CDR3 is TGTGCCAGCAGCTCCGATCCTGGCAATGAGCAGTTCTTC. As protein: CASSSDPGNEQFF.

CDR3 DNA: TGTGCCAGCAGTTACCCGGCCCAAGAGACCCAGTACTTC. Translating gives CASSYPAQETQYF. The chain recombines TRBV6-6 with TRBJ2-5; D is ambiguous. The V gene's germline CDR1 is MNHNY and CDR2 SVGAGI (reference sequence). This CDR3 has 13 amino acids. Trimming shortened V by 2 bases and J by 1 base, and 5 bases separated the two germline ends.

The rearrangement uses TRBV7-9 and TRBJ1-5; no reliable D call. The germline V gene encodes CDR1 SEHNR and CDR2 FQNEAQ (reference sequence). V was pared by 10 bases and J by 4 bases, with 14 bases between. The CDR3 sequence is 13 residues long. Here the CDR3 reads CAITTDGNQPQHF. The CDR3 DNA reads TGTGCCATTACCACGGACGGGAATCAGCCCCAGCATTTT.

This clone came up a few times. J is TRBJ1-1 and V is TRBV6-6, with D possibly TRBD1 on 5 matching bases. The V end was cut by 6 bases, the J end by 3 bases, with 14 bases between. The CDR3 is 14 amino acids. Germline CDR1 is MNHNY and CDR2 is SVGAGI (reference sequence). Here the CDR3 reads CASSTRGSDTEAFF. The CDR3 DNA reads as TGTGCCAGCAGCACCCGGGGGTCGGACACTGAAGCTTTCTTT.

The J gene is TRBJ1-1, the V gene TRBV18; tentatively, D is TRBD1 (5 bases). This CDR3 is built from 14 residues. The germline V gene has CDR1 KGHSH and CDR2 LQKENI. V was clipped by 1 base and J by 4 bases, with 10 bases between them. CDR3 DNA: TGTGCCAGCTCACCACGCCGGGGACCCACTGAAGCTTTCTTT. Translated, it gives CASSPRRGPTEAFF.

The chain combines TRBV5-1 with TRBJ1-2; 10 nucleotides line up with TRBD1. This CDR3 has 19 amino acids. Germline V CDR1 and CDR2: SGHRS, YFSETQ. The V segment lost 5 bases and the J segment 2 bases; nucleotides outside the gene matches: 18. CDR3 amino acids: CASRRVGAGTGAINYGYTF. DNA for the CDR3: TGCGCCAGCAGGAGGGTAGGAGCCGGGACAGGGGCTATAAACTATGGCTACACCTTC. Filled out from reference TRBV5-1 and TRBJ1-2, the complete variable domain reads KAGVTQTPRYLIKTRGQQVTLSCSPISGHRSVSWYQQTPGQGLQFLFEYFSETQRNKGNFPGRFSGRQFSNSRSEMNVSTLELGDSALYLCASRRVGAGTGAINYGYTFGSGTRLTVV.

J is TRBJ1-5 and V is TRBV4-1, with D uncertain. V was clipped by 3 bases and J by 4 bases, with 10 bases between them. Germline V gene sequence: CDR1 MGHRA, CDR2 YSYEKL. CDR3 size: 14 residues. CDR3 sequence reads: CASSQRLGNQPQHF. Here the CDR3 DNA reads TGCGCCAGCAGCCAGCGGTTGGGGAATCAGCCCCAGCATTTT.

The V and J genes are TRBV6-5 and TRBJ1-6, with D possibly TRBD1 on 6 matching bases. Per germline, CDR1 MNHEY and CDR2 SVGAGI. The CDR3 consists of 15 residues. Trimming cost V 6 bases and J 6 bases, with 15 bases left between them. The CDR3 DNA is TGTGCCAGCAGCGCTAGGGGGTCCGGTAATTCACCCCTCCACTTT. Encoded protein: CASSARGSGNSPLHF.

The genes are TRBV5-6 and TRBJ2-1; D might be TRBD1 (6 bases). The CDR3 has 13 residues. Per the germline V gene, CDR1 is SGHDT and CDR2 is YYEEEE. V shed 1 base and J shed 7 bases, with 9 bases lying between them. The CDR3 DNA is TGTGCCAGCAGCTTGTCAGGGGTGAATGAGCAGTTCTTC. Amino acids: CASSLSGVNEQFF.

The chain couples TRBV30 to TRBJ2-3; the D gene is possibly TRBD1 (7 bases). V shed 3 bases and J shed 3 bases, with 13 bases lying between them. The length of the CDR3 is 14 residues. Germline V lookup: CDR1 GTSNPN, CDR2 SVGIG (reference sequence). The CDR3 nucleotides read TGTGCCTGGAGCCAGGGGGGCCTGACAGATACGCAGTATTTT. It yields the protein CAWSQGGLTDTQYF.

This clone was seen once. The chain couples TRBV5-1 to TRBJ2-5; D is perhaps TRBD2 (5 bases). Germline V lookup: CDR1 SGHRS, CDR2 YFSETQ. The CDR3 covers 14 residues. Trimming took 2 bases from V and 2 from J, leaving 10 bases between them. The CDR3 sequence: CASSLGSRQETQYF. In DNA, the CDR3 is TGCGCCAGCAGCTTAGGGAGCCGGCAAGAGACCCAGTACTTC. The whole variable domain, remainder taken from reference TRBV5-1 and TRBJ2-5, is KAGVTQTPRYLIKTRGQQVTLSCSPISGHRSVSWYQQTPGQGLQFLFEYFSETQRNKGNFPGRFSGRQFSNSRSEMNVSTLELGDSALYLCASSLGSRQETQYFGPGTRLLVL.

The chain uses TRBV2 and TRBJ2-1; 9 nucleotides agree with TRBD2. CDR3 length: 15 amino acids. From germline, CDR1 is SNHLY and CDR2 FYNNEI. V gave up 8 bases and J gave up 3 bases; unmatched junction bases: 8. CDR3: CASRLLAGIYNEQFF. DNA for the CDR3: TGTGCCAGCCGCTTACTAGCGGGTATCTACAATGAGCAGTTCTTC.

The CDR3 nucleotides are TGTGCCAGCAGCTCGCGGACAGGACCGAACACTGAAGCTTTCTTT. The encoded protein is CASSSRTGPNTEAFF. The genes are TRBV11-2 and TRBJ1-1; TRBD1 matches 7 bases. The junction had 6 bases not matched to a gene; V was cut back by 4 bases and J by 1 base. CDR3 length equals 15 residues. CDR1 is SGHAT, CDR2 FQNNGV, per germline.

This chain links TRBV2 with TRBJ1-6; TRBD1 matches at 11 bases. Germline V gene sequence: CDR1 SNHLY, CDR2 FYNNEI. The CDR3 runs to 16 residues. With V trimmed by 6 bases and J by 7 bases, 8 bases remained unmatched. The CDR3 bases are TGTGCCAGCAGCAAAGGACAGGGGGCTGGAAATTCACCCCTCCACTTT. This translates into CASSKGQGAGNSPLHF.

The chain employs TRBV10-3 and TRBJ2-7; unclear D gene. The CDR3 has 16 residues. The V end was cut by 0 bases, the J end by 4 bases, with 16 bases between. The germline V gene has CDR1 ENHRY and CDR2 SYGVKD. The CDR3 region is CAISESDGVLPYEQYF. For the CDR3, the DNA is TGTGCCATCAGTGAGTCTGATGGGGTCCTACCTTACGAGCAGTACTTC.

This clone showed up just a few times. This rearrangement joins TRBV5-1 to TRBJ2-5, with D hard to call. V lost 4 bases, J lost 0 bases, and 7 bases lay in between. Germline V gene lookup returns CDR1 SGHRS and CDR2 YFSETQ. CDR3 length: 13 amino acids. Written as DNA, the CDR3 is TGCGCCAGCAGCCCTATGTACCAAGAGACCCAGTACTTC. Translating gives CASSPMYQETQYF. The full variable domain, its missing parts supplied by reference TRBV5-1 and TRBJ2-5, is KAGVTQTPRYLIKTRGQQVTLSCSPISGHRSVSWYQQTPGQGLQFLFEYFSETQRNKGNFPGRFSGRQFSNSRSEMNVSTLELGDSALYLCASSPMYQETQYFGPGTRLLVL.

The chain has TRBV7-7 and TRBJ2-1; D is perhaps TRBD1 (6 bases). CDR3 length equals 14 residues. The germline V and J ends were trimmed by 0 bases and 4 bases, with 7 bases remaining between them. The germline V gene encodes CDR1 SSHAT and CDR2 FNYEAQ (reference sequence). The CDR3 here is CASSLAGGYNEQFF. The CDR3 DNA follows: TGTGCCAGCAGCTTAGCAGGGGGTTACAATGAGCAGTTCTTC.

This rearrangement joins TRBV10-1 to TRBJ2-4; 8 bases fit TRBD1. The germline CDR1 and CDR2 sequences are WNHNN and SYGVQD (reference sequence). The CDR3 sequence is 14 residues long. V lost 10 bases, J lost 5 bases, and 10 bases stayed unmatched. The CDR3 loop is CATRDRRPQNIQYF. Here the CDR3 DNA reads TGCGCCACCCGGGACAGGAGACCTCAAAACATTCAGTACTTC.

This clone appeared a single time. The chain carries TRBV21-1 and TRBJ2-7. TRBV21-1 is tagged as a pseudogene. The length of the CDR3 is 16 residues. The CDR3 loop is CASSKGGGDRPYEQYF. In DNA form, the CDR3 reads TGTGCCAGCAGCAAAGGAGGGGGGGACAGACCCTACGAGCAGTACTTC.

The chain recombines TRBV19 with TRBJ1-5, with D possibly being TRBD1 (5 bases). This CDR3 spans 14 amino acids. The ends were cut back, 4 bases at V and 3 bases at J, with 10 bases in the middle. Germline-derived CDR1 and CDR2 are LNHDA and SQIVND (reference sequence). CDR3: CASSRGGDNQPQHF. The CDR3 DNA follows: TGTGCCAGTAGTAGGGGAGGGGACAATCAGCCCCAGCATTTT.

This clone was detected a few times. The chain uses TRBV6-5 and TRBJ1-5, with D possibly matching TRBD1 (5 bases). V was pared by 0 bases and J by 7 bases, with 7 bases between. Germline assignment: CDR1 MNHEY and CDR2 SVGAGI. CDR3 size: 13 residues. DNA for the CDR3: TGTGCCAGCAGTTACTCAAGGGGCCAGCCCCAGCATTTT. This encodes CASSYSRGQPQHF.

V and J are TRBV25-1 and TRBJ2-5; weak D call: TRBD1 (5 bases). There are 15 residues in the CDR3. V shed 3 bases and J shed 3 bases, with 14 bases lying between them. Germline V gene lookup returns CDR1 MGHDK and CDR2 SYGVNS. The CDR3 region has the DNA TGTGCCAGCAGTGAGGAGACAGACAGAGAAGAGACCCAGTACTTC. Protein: CASSEETDREETQYF. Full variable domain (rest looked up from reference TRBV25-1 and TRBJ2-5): EADIYQTPRYLVIGTGKKITLECSQTMGHDKMYWYQQDPGMELHLIHYSYGVNSTEKGDLSSESTVSRIRTEHFPLTLESARPSHTSQYLCASSEETDREETQYFGPGTRLLVL.